This T cell receptor beta chain is from a study of control samples from healthy donors and cancer patients. TCRdb's table, derived via immunoSEQ multiplex PCR, lists solely in-frame clones and lacks some. This sample has 160,000 or so clones, with roughly 95% found just once. Germline V gene data show CDR1 as KGHSH and CDR2 as LQKENI. The CDR3 sequence is 14 residues long. The germline V and J ends were trimmed by 3 bases and 11 bases, with 14 bases remaining between them. The source of this sequence is a woman in her twenties or thirties in good health. This rearrangement joins TRBV18 to TRBJ1-6; D is unresolved. The sample taken for sequencing was blood. The CDR3 is CASSPLSAMTPLHF. In nucleotides, the CDR3 is TGTGCCAGCTCACCGCTGTCCGCGATGACACCCCTCCACTTT. The variable domain in full, completed from reference TRBV18 and TRBJ1-6, reads NAGVMQNPRHLVRRRGQEARLRCSPMKGHSHVYWYRQLPEEGLKFMVYLQKENIIDESGMPKERFSAEFPKEGPSILRIQQVVRGDSAAYFCASSPLSAMTPLHFGNGTRLTVT.